This T cell receptor (beta chain) was sequenced for a study of shared clonotypes between healthy human individuals. Deep was the level used in running the assay. Assay: immunoSEQ multiplex PCR; the TCRdb copy retains only in-frame clones and omits some. This sample has about 700,000 clones, with about 74% found just once. CDR3 length: 16 amino acids. V was pared by 1 base and J by 0 bases, with 11 bases between. CDR1 is SGDLS, CDR2 YYNGEE, per germline. Study outcomes and limitations: The sharing of 4% to 5.5% of naive CD4 clonotypes was seen across a handful of donors.

On this clone: Antigen unknown.

The receptor was isolated from a woman in her thirties in good health. J is TRBJ2-1 and V is TRBV9; no reliable D call. Sequences were obtained from memory CD4+ T cells sorted from blood. Subset specified: CD45RA-negative fraction. The CDR3 bases are TGTGCCAGCAGCGTAAGGCGGTCGAGCTCCTACAATGAGCAGTTCTTC. Its translation is CASSVRRSSSYNEQFF.